The 29 T cell receptor beta chains below come from one sample, sequenced in a study of blood T cell repertoires in COVID-19. Here immunoSEQ multiplex PCR was the method, and the copy in TCRdb shows in-frame clones only, minus some. This sample yields under 250,000 clones, of which around 86% are seen a single time; around 6.5% belongs to the top ten. The sequencing sample was made of peripheral blood. These receptor sequences come from a man in his fifties or sixties who had recovered from COVID-19.

The chain combines TRBV12-5 with TRBJ1-5; 9 bases map to TRBD1. This CDR3 has 15 amino acids. The ends lost 5 bases at V and 1 base at J; junction bases unmatched: 3. In germline, CDR1 is LGHNT, CDR2 FRNRAP. This CDR3 reads CASGPGTGSNQPQHF. The CDR3 region has the DNA TGTGCTAGTGGTCCCGGGACAGGGAGCAATCAGCCCCAGCATTTT.

V and J are TRBV6-5 and TRBJ1-6, with 7 positions matching TRBD1. From germline, CDR1 is MNHEY and CDR2 SVGAGI. The CDR3 is made up of 14 amino acids. Trimming took 6 bases from V and 4 from J; bases not matched to a gene: 3. The CDR3 loop is CASRGQIYNSPLHF. In nucleotides, the CDR3 is TGTGCCAGCAGGGGACAGATTTATAATTCACCCCTCCACTTT.

This clone showed up just a few times. This rearrangement joins TRBV7-9 to TRBJ2-7; D gene unclear. The CDR3 consists of 17 residues. CDR1 is SEHNR, CDR2 FQNEAQ, per germline (reference sequence). V lost 1 base to trimming and J lost 1 base, with 17 bases between them. This chain's CDR3 is CASSLGSARGFSYEQYF. The CDR3 DNA reads as TGTGCCAGCAGCTTAGGATCGGCCAGAGGATTTTCCTACGAGCAGTACTTC. The entire variable domain, with the rest obtained from reference TRBV7-9 and TRBJ2-7, is as follows: DTGVSQNPRHKITKRGQNVTFRCDPISEHNRLYWYRQTLGQGPEFLTYFQNEAQLEKSRLLSDRFSAERPKGSFSTLEIQRTEQGDSAMYLCASSLGSARGFSYEQYFGPGTRLTVT.

The chain combines TRBV19 with TRBJ2-3; no clear D. The germline V and J ends were trimmed by 5 bases and 8 bases, with 11 bases remaining between them. This CDR3 is built from 12 residues. The germline V gene encodes CDR1 LNHDA and CDR2 SQIVND (reference sequence). The DNA of the CDR3 is TGTGCCAGTAGTCTACGGAGAGGTACGCAGTATTTT. This sequence encodes CASSLRRGTQYF.

CDR3 sequence (DNA): TGCAGCGTTCGAGATAGTTTAGCGGGGGGGCCGATTTCAGATACGCAGTATTTT. Translating gives CSVRDSLAGGPISDTQYF. This chain links TRBV29-1 with TRBJ2-3, with TRBD2 matching over 11 bases. Trimming cost V 5 bases and J 4 bases; bases outside gene matches: 17. The CDR3 spans 18 residues. CDR1 and CDR2 (germline): SQVTM, ANQGSEA.

V is TRBV28 and J is TRBJ1-1; TRBD1 matches at 7 bases. Trimming removed 5 bases from V and 6 bases from J; junction bases left unmatched: 6. The V gene's germline CDR1 is MDHEN and CDR2 SYDVKM. This CDR3 region has 13 residues. The CDR3 DNA follows: TGTGCCAGCAGTGAGGGACAGCAACCTGAAGCTTTCTTT. This translates into CASSEGQQPEAFF. Full variable domain (missing parts from reference TRBV28 and TRBJ1-1): DVKVTQSSRYLVKRTGEKVFLECVQDMDHENMFWYRQDPGLGLRLIYFSYDVKMKEKGDIPEGYSVSREKKERFSLILESASTNQTSMYLCASSEGQQPEAFFGQGTRLTVV.

J is TRBJ1-2 and V is TRBV18; D unclear. Germline V CDR1 and CDR2: KGHSH, LQKENI. The CDR3 loop spans 12 amino acids. V shed 6 bases and J shed 4 bases, with 9 bases lying between them. The CDR3, as DNA: TGTGCCAGCTCCGGTGGCGGCTATGGCTACACCTTC. It codes for CASSGGGYGYTF.

A few counts support this clone. The gene calls are TRBV19 and TRBJ1-2, with 8 bases identical to TRBD1. Per the germline V gene, CDR1 is LNHDA and CDR2 is SQIVND (reference sequence). The CDR3 loop spans 14 amino acids. Trimming removed 5 bases from V and 4 bases from J; junction bases left unmatched: 6. The CDR3 region has the DNA TGTGCCAGTAGTCAGACAGGGGTCCTCTATGGCTACACCTTC. Amino acids: CASSQTGVLYGYTF.

This clone was found once. The chain combines TRBV7-9 with TRBJ2-2, with D unclear. CDR1 SEHNR and CDR2 FQNEAQ come from the germline V gene (reference sequence). The ends were cut back, 1 base at V and 2 bases at J, with 8 bases in the middle. The CDR3 has 15 amino acids. The CDR3 coding sequence is TGTGCCAGCAGCTTAGTTGGCAAAAACACCGGGGAGCTGTTTTTT. It codes for CASSLVGKNTGELFF.

The V gene is TRBV28, the J gene TRBJ1-6; 7 bases map to TRBD1. This CDR3 is 14 amino acids long. Germline loops: CDR1 MDHEN, CDR2 SYDVKM. The ends lost 6 bases at V and 9 bases at J; junction bases unmatched: 8. The CDR3 nucleotides are TGTGCCAGCAGCCCGGGACAGTTGGCTTCACCCCTCCACTTT. Protein sequence: CASSPGQLASPLHF.

The chain uses TRBV28 and TRBJ1-5; 9 nucleotides match TRBD1. V lost 1 base, J lost 5 bases, and 3 bases stayed unmatched. Germline assignment: CDR1 MDHEN and CDR2 SYDVKM. The CDR3 loop spans 15 amino acids. The CDR3 DNA is TGTGCCAGCAGTTTATACAGGGGGCAGTATCAGCCCCAGCATTTT. As protein: CASSLYRGQYQPQHF.

The J gene is TRBJ2-5, the V gene TRBV3-1 (or the pseudogene TRBV3-2); 9 bases fit TRBD1. V shed 6 bases, J shed 5 bases, and the junction held 7 bases outside the gene matches. Germline V gene lookup returns CDR1 LGHDT and CDR2 YNNKEL (reference sequence). This CDR3 spans 14 amino acids. CDR3 coding DNA: TGTGCCAGCAGGACGACAGGGGGAGGGGAGACCCAGTACTTC. This translates into CASRTTGGGETQYF.

The chain has TRBV5-1 and TRBJ2-5; 7 bases line up with TRBD1. The V gene's germline CDR1 is SGHRS and CDR2 YFSETQ. The CDR3 covers 14 residues. V shed 4 bases and J 5 bases; nucleotides not matched to a gene: 8. The CDR3 protein is CASSTTGVRETQYF. CDR3 DNA sequence: TGCGCCAGCAGCACTACAGGGGTCAGGGAGACCCAGTACTTC.

The chain links TRBV12-3 or TRBV12-4 to TRBJ2-7; D unclear. This CDR3 contains 11 residues. V lost 6 bases and J lost 5, with 8 bases in between. The CDR3: CASSLRNEQYF. The CDR3 DNA reads as TGTGCCAGCAGCTTACGTAACGAGCAGTACTTC.

The V gene is TRBV30, the J gene TRBJ1-2; tentative D call: TRBD1 (6 bases). V dropped 0 bases and J dropped 9 bases, with 11 bases sitting between them. The CDR3 runs 12 residues. Germline V gives CDR1 GTSNPN, CDR2 SVGIG (reference sequence). CDR3 loop: CAWSVTGTSYTF. The CDR3 coding sequence is TGTGCCTGGAGTGTAACAGGGACAAGCTACACCTTC.

The rearrangement links TRBV7-2 to TRBJ2-2; a possible D gene is TRBD2 (6 bases). CDR1 is SGHTA and CDR2 is FQGNSA in the germline V gene. The CDR3 totals 11 residues. Trimming shortened V by 5 bases and J by 9 bases, and 7 bases separated the two germline ends. The CDR3 loop reads CASSRTRELFF. For the CDR3, the DNA is TGTGCCAGCAGCCGGACTAGGGAGCTGTTTTTT.

This chain connects TRBV7-3 to TRBJ1-5; D unclear. From germline, CDR1 is SGHTA and CDR2 FQGTGA. The V gene lost 1 base and the J gene lost 7 bases, with 8 bases spanning the gap. This CDR3 comprises 13 residues. The CDR3 DNA sequence: TGTGCCAGCAGCTTAATGCCGGGACAGCCCCAGCATTTT. Translated: CASSLMPGQPQHF.

The V call is TRBV28, the J call TRBJ1-4, with TRBD1 identical over 7 bases. The germline V gene encodes CDR1 MDHEN and CDR2 SYDVKM. V was clipped by 6 bases and J by 7 bases; unmatched bases: 20. This CDR3 is 18 amino acids long. CDR3 loop: CASSPFKPLRGLVEKLFF. The CDR3, as DNA: TGTGCCAGCAGCCCCTTTAAACCCCTGAGGGGGCTGGTTGAAAAACTGTTTTTT.

The genes are TRBV4-2 and TRBJ1-2; D perhaps matches TRBD1 (5 bases). The CDR3 is 14 residues long. From germline, CDR1 is LGHNA and CDR2 YNFKEQ. Trimming cost V 4 bases and J 8 bases, with 17 bases left between them. CDR3 DNA: TGTGCCAGCAGCCTCGCAGGGCAGGGAAAGGGCTACACCTTC. This sequence encodes CASSLAGQGKGYTF.

This rearrangement joins TRBV7-9 to TRBJ1-3; tentatively, D is TRBD1 (5 bases). CDR1 and CDR2 from the germline V gene are SEHNR and FQNEAQ (reference sequence). This CDR3 spans 14 amino acids. V was cut by 0 bases and J by 3 bases, with 6 bases left in between. CDR3 in DNA: TGTGCCAGCAGCTTAGCAGGGGATGGAAACACCATATATTTT. Protein product: CASSLAGDGNTIYF.

The J gene is TRBJ1-5, the V gene TRBV20-1; D not resolved. Germline assignment: CDR1 DFQATT and CDR2 SNEGSKA (reference sequence). CDR3 size: 12 residues. Trimming pared 3 bases from V and 4 bases from J, leaving 7 bases between. Here the CDR3 DNA reads TGCAGTGCTAGTGCCCCGAATCAGCCCCAGCATTTT. Translated: CSASAPNQPQHF.

The gene calls are TRBV5-4 and TRBJ2-7, with 12 bases aligning to TRBD1. Unmatched junction bases numbered 12, after V lost 3 bases and J lost 8 bases. The V gene's germline CDR1 is SGHNT and CDR2 YYREEE (reference sequence). The CDR3 consists of 16 residues. The CDR3 reads CASSSARPGTGGKQYF. The DNA for the CDR3 is TGTGCCAGCAGCTCTGCACGTCCCGGGACAGGGGGCAAGCAGTACTTC.

V gene TRBV2 combines with J gene TRBJ1-6; 7 positions match TRBD1. This CDR3 is 14 amino acids long. With V trimmed by 7 bases and J by 5 bases, 5 bases remained unmatched. The germline V gene has CDR1 SNHLY and CDR2 FYNNEI. CDR3 protein: CASKRGLDNSPLHF. DNA of the CDR3: TGTGCCAGCAAGAGGGGGCTAGATAATTCACCCCTCCACTTT.

A remark on this clone: The same CDR3 arises from other DNA sequences in this sample as well. Here the CDR3 reads CASSPTGENTEAFF. In DNA form, the CDR3 reads TGTGCCAGCAGCCCGACAGGGGAGAACACTGAAGCTTTCTTT. The chain links TRBV9 to TRBJ1-1; the match to TRBD1 covers 8 bases. This CDR3 is built from 14 residues. CDR1 and CDR2 (germline): SGDLS, YYNGEE. The ends lost 4 bases at V and 1 base at J; junction bases unmatched: 3.

The chain combines TRBV6-5 with TRBJ1-5; no reliable D call. The CDR3 is made up of 14 amino acids. V was cut by 6 bases and J by 0 bases, with 9 bases left in between. The germline V gene has CDR1 MNHEY and CDR2 SVGAGI. The CDR3 reads CASSARLSNQPQHF. Here the CDR3 DNA reads TGTGCCAGCAGCGCGAGGCTTAGCAATCAGCCCCAGCATTTT.

This chain uses TRBV6-5 with TRBJ1-5, with D unresolved. CDR3 length equals 13 residues. Germline values: CDR1 MNHEY, CDR2 SVGAGI. With 5 bases removed from V and 1 base from J, the gap between germline ends came to 6 bases. The CDR3 DNA reads as TGTGCCAGCAGTCCCCAAAGCAATCAGCCCCAGCATTTT. Translated, it gives CASSPQSNQPQHF.

The rearrangement links TRBV18 to TRBJ1-2; D call uncertain. The CDR3 extends over 13 amino acids. V lost 2 bases, J lost 6 bases, and 10 bases lay in between. Germline V CDR1 and CDR2: KGHSH, LQKENI. CDR3 loop: CASSPDALNGYTF. CDR3 in DNA: TGTGCCAGCTCACCAGATGCACTGAATGGCTACACCTTC.

The chain joins TRBV11-3 to TRBJ2-1; D unresolved. The V gene lost 3 bases and the J gene lost 5 bases, with 5 bases spanning the gap. CDR1 is SGHNT and CDR2 is YENEEA in the germline V gene. CDR3 length: 12 amino acids. CDR3 in DNA: TGTGCCAGCAGCTTGACAAACAATGAGCAGTTCTTC. Amino acids: CASSLTNNEQFF.

This chain links TRBV19 with TRBJ2-7; a weak D match, TRBD2 (7 bases). CDR3 length: 13 residues. V was pared by 5 bases and J by 7 bases, with 15 bases between. Germline CDR1 reads LNHDA; CDR2 reads SQIVND (reference sequence). The CDR3 coding sequence is TGTGCCAGTAGTGTCGGGGGGCGCCGGGAGCAGTACTTC. Translated: CASSVGGRREQYF. Variable domain in full (rest from reference TRBV19 and TRBJ2-7): DGGITQSPKYLFRKEGQNVTLSCEQNLNHDAMYWYRQDPGQGLRLIYYSQIVNDFQKGDIAEGYSVSREKKESFPLTVTSAQKNPTAFYLCASSVGGRREQYFGPGTRLTVT.